The entry below describes one T cell receptor beta chain. This record comes from a study of blood T cell repertoires in COVID-19. The wider study: Samples representing acute and convalescent COVID-19 were sourced from the United States, Italy and Spain.

Authors' processing steps: Quantification of nucleated cells was approximated via reference gene primer amplification. Only in-frame clones appear in the TCRdb table, and some are missing; sequencing was by immunoSEQ multiplex PCR. For V, J and clone size, that table is used; D and trimming come from the DNA. The table lists over 80,000 clones, 90% to 95% of them singletons. The CDR3 runs to 13 residues. Looked up from germline, CDR1 is LNHDA and CDR2 is SQIVND (reference sequence). Trimming took 2 bases from V and 8 from J; bases not matched to a gene: 5. The receptor was derived from a man aged 60 to 75 with acute or convalescent COVID-19. This chain uses TRBV19 with TRBJ1-1; 7 nucleotides align to TRBD1. Input material: peripheral blood. In DNA, the CDR3 is TGTGCCAGTAGTATAAAAGGGGGCGCCGAAGCTTTCTTT. It is translated as CASSIKGGAEAFF.